What follows are 18 T cell receptor beta chains derived from one specimen sequenced in a study of blood T cell repertoires in COVID-19. The assay was immunoSEQ multiplex PCR, and TCRdb's table has in-frame clones only and misses some. The profile shows 150,000 to 180,000 clones, 83% of them singletons. Sequencing input: peripheral blood. These receptors came from a woman aged 55-70 years with COVID-19, enrolled during active disease.

V is TRBV30 and J is TRBJ1-5; the match to TRBD1 covers 7 bases. Germline V gene data show CDR1 as GTSNPN and CDR2 as SVGIG (reference sequence). This CDR3 has 14 residues. V shed 0 bases and J 4 bases; nucleotides not matched to a gene: 3. The CDR3 DNA reads TGTGCCTGGAGTGTAGGACAGGTTAATCAGCCCCAGCATTTT. This encodes CAWSVGQVNQPQHF. The whole variable domain, filled in from reference TRBV30 and TRBJ1-5, reads SQTIHQWPATLVQPVGSPLSLECTVEGTSNPNLYWYRQAAGRGLQLLFYSVGIGQISSEVPQNLSASRPQDRQFILSSKKLLLSDSGFYLCAWSVGQVNQPQHFGDGTRLSIL.

The chain couples TRBV24-1 to TRBJ2-3; weak D call: TRBD2 (6 bases). The CDR3 extends over 15 amino acids. The germline gives CDR1 KGHDR, CDR2 SFDVKD. With 3 bases removed from V and 4 bases from J, the gap between germline ends came to 13 bases. CDR3 in DNA: TGTGCCACCAGTGATACCGGGAGCATCGCAGATACGCAGTATTTT. This codes for CATSDTGSIADTQYF.

The rearrangement links TRBV11-1 to TRBJ1-1; D gene unclear. V lost 1 base, J lost 6 bases, and 9 bases lay in between. Germline V CDR1 and CDR2: SGHAT, FQDESV (reference sequence). CDR3 length equals 13 residues. The CDR3 DNA follows: TGTGCCAGCAGCTTAGGTCTCGCAGCTGAAGCTTTCTTT. It yields the protein CASSLGLAAEAFF.

The chain joins TRBV3-1 (or the pseudogene TRBV3-2) to TRBJ2-5; TRBD1 agrees at 7 bases. The CDR3 runs 16 residues. Germline V gene data show CDR1 as LGHDT and CDR2 as YNNKEL (reference sequence). Germline trimming cut 3 bases from V and 1 base from J; bases unmatched to any gene: 8. The CDR3 nucleotides are TGTGCCAGCAGCCACCATCTTGGGACAGCCCAAGAGACCCAGTACTTC. Protein: CASSHHLGTAQETQYF.

The chain carries TRBV5-6 and TRBJ2-3, with a possible D match to TRBD2 (8 bases). The CDR3 contains 16 residues. Germline loops: CDR1 SGHDT, CDR2 YYEEEE. With 0 bases removed from V and 5 bases from J, the gap between germline ends came to 16 bases. The CDR3: CASSLDRRGDRDTQYF. In nucleotides, the CDR3 is TGTGCCAGCAGCTTGGACCGGCGGGGGGACAGAGATACGCAGTATTTT.

This clone has a handful of counts. The CDR3 is CASSEALREPGNTIYF. The DNA of the CDR3 is TGTGCCAGCAGTGAAGCGCTTCGGGAACCTGGAAACACCATATATTTT. The rearrangement links TRBV6-1 to TRBJ1-3; no clear D gene. The CDR3 loop spans 16 amino acids. V lost 0 bases, J lost 2 bases, and 11 bases lay in between. CDR1 and CDR2 from the germline V gene are MNHNS and SASEGT.

The CDR3 loop is CASSIVQGVTYEQYF. For the CDR3, the DNA is TGTGCCAGTAGTATCGTACAGGGGGTTACCTACGAGCAGTACTTC. The chain is built from TRBV19 and TRBJ2-7; 8 bases are shared with TRBD1. This CDR3 is built from 15 residues. V trimming: 3 bases; J trimming: 2 bases; junction bases outside the gene matches: 6. CDR1 and CDR2 from the germline V gene are LNHDA and SQIVND (reference sequence).

The gene calls are TRBV4-1 and TRBJ1-3; tentatively, D is TRBD1 (6 bases). Trimming removed 7 bases at V and 0 bases at J, with 16 bases between. The CDR3 extends over 16 amino acids. Germline V CDR1 and CDR2: MGHRA, YSYEKL. The CDR3 region has the DNA TGCGCCAGCACCCTAACCAAGGGGGACTCTGGAAACACCATATATTTT. Its translation: CASTLTKGDSGNTIYF.

This clone has just one count. This same CDR3 is encoded by further DNA sequences in the sample. The rearrangement joins TRBV19 to TRBJ1-1, with 8 bases matching TRBD1. The CDR3 has 14 amino acids. Per the germline V gene, CDR1 is LNHDA and CDR2 is SQIVND (reference sequence). Losses at the gene ends were 3 bases for V and 1 base for J; bases not matched to a gene: 1. CDR3 sequence (DNA): TGTGCCAGTAGTATCGGACAGGGGAACACTGAAGCTTTCTTT. Protein: CASSIGQGNTEAFF. Variable domain in full (rest from reference TRBV19 and TRBJ1-1): DGGITQSPKYLFRKEGQNVTLSCEQNLNHDAMYWYRQDPGQGLRLIYYSQIVNDFQKGDIAEGYSVSREKKESFPLTVTSAQKNPTAFYLCASSIGQGNTEAFFGQGTRLTVV.

The chain employs TRBV11-1 and TRBJ1-5; 8 nucleotides align to TRBD1. Per germline, CDR1 SGHAT and CDR2 FQDESV (reference sequence). This CDR3 has 15 residues. Trimming cost V 4 bases and J 5 bases; bases outside gene matches: 7. The CDR3 protein is CASSSGGEGYQPQHF. The DNA of the CDR3 is TGTGCCAGCAGCTCAGGGGGCGAGGGTTATCAGCCCCAGCATTTT.

This rearrangement joins TRBV7-9 to TRBJ1-1; 7 positions agree with TRBD1. J lost 4 bases, V lost 5 bases, and 10 bases had no gene match. CDR3 length: 15 residues. The germline gives CDR1 SEHNR, CDR2 FQNEAQ (reference sequence). The CDR3 DNA reads TGTGCCAGCAGCACCTGGACAGGTTCCATCACTGAAGCTTTCTTT. As protein: CASSTWTGSITEAFF.

The V call is TRBV9, the J call TRBJ2-1, with D possibly being TRBD1 (6 bases). CDR3 size: 15 residues. Trimming cost V 4 bases and J 4 bases, with 15 bases left between them. From germline, CDR1 is SGDLS and CDR2 YYNGEE. CDR3 loop: CASSSPSQGYNEQFF. For the CDR3, the DNA is TGTGCCAGCAGCTCCCCAAGCCAGGGGTACAATGAGCAGTTCTTC.

This clone was seen only a few times. The chain employs TRBV6-5 and TRBJ1-6; D is perhaps TRBD1 (5 bases). V lost 7 bases and J lost 7, with 17 bases in between. There are 15 residues in the CDR3. Germline V gene sequence: CDR1 MNHEY, CDR2 SVGAGI. CDR3 DNA sequence: TGTGCCAGCACCTTGGGCTCCAGGGTGAATTCACCCCTCCACTTT. It translates to CASTLGSRVNSPLHF.

V and J are TRBV24-1 and TRBJ2-1; 7 bases are a match to TRBD2. V was pared by 7 bases and J by 5 bases, with 7 bases of the junction left unmatched. CDR1 and CDR2 (germline): KGHDR, SFDVKD. This CDR3 is 14 amino acids long. For the CDR3, the DNA is TGTGCCACCAGGGCGACTAGCTGGGACAATGAGCAGTTCTTC. It translates to CATRATSWDNEQFF.

Regarding this clone: A junction boundary mismatches the germline segment, possibly from a read error. The chain recombines TRBV6-5 with TRBJ1-3; no firm D call. Germline CDR1 and CDR2: MNHEY and SVGAGI. There are 12 residues in the CDR3. CDR3 amino acids: CASSSSRNTIYF. The CDR3 DNA reads as TGTGCCAGCAGTTCCTCTAGAAACACCATATATTTT.

The chain is built from TRBV7-9 and TRBJ2-7; perhaps TRBD2 as D (5 bases). The ends were cut back, 3 bases at V and 2 bases at J, with 11 bases in the middle. The CDR3 length is 14 residues. The V gene's germline CDR1 is SEHNR and CDR2 FQNEAQ (reference sequence). CDR3: CASSLGAVTYEQYV. In nucleotides, the CDR3 is TGTGCCAGCAGCTTGGGAGCGGTAACCTACGAGCAGTACGTC.

V gene TRBV19 combines with J gene TRBJ1-5; 12 bases map to TRBD1. Germline V gene lookup returns CDR1 LNHDA and CDR2 SQIVND (reference sequence). V lost 3 bases, J lost 2 bases, and 8 bases stayed unmatched. The CDR3 contains 18 residues. The CDR3 nucleotides are TGTGCCAGTAGTATCCTGGGACAGGGGGCGTGGGGCAATCAGCCCCAGCATTTT. Residues: CASSILGQGAWGNQPQHF.

In this sample, this clone turned up a few times. The chain joins TRBV6-6 to TRBJ1-6, with 8 positions matching TRBD1. CDR1 and CDR2 (germline): MNHNY, SVGAGI (reference sequence). V dropped 7 bases and J dropped 0; count of bases not matched to a gene: 17. This CDR3 has 20 amino acids. This CDR3 reads CASTRGQGLILSSYNSPLHF. The CDR3 nucleotides are TGTGCCAGCACTCGAGGACAGGGATTAATCTTAAGCTCCTATAATTCACCCCTCCACTTT.